These T cell receptor beta chains were read from a single sample in a study of human T cells and chemical hapten exposure. Each CDR3 protein gets one entry after TCRdb re-called the RACE reads with MiXCR. This sample has under 130,000 distinct CDR3 sequences; around 35% occur once, and the top ten carry around 2.7%. The sample here was whole blood, taken in connection with sensitization to the hapten diphenylcyclopropenone (DPC). These receptors were obtained from a man in his forties or fifties with alopecia areata. Some clones in this sample may be carry-over from other donors' samples. The CDR3 runs from the conserved cysteine through the conserved F or W. The D gene is left open where the match is weak. For some rows the clone size is stated as once, few or many, or as a class when expanded; others skip it.

abundance: few
v_gene: TRBV6-5
j_gene: TRBJ1-2
d_gene: TRBD1
CDR3nt: TGTGCCAGCAGTTACTCGAGCGGGACAGGGTTCTATGGCTACACCTTC
CDR3aa: CASSYSSGTGFYGYTF

abundance: few
v_gene: TRBV7-8
j_gene: TRBJ2-7
d_gene: .
CDR3nt: TGTGCCAGCAGCCTATCACCAACTTACGAGCAGTACTTC
CDR3aa: CASSLSPTYEQYF

abundance: .
v_gene: TRBV28
j_gene: TRBJ2-7
d_gene: .
CDR3nt: TGTGCCAGCAGTAGAACTCCGTCCTACGAGCAGTACTTC
CDR3aa: CASSRTPSYEQYF

abundance: few
v_gene: TRBV9
j_gene: TRBJ1-6
d_gene: .
CDR3nt: TGTGCCAGCAGCTTAGGGCAGGGCTTAGCGAATTCACCCCTCCACTTT
CDR3aa: CASSLGQGLANSPLHF

abundance: few
v_gene: TRBV19
j_gene: TRBJ2-7
d_gene: TRBD1
CDR3nt: TGTGCCAGTAGTAGGGACAGGAGGTACGAGCAGTACTTC
CDR3aa: CASSRDRRYEQYF

abundance: .
v_gene: TRBV28
j_gene: TRBJ2-1
d_gene: .
CDR3nt: TGTGCCAGCAGTTTAGACCCCGGGCCAACGGGGAATGAGCAGTTCTTC
CDR3aa: CASSLDPGPTGNEQFF

abundance: .
v_gene: TRBV30
j_gene: TRBJ2-3
d_gene: TRBD2
CDR3nt: TGTGCCTGGAGACTAGCGGGCTCCACAGATACGCAGTATTTT
CDR3aa: CAWRLAGSTDTQYF

abundance: many
v_gene: TRBV20-1
j_gene: TRBJ2-1
d_gene: TRBD2
CDR3nt: TGCAGTGCTAGGCTAGCGGGAGTCAATGAGCAGTTCTTC
CDR3aa: CSARLAGVNEQFF

abundance: .
v_gene: TRBV21-1
j_gene: TRBJ1-1
d_gene: .
CDR3nt: TGTGCCAGCTCCCCTTTCGCTTTCTTT
CDR3aa: CASSPFAFF

abundance: .
v_gene: TRBV6-5
j_gene: TRBJ1-1
d_gene: TRBD1
CDR3nt: TGTGCCAGCAGTTACGACAGGGGGCGAACTGAAGCTTTCTTT
CDR3aa: CASSYDRGRTEAFF

abundance: .
v_gene: TRBV29-1
j_gene: TRBJ2-2
d_gene: TRBD1
CDR3nt: TGCAGCGTTTGGACAGGGAACACCGGGGAGCTGTTTTTT
CDR3aa: CSVWTGNTGELFF

abundance: .
v_gene: TRBV3-1
j_gene: TRBJ2-4
d_gene: .
CDR3nt: TGTGCCAGCAGCCAAGATTTCATTCAGTACTTC
CDR3aa: CASSQDFIQYF

abundance: .
v_gene: TRBV6-5
j_gene: TRBJ1-4
d_gene: TRBD1
CDR3nt: TGTGCCAGCAGATTAACTTCAGGGGGAGCTAATGAAAAACTGTTTTTT
CDR3aa: CASRLTSGGANEKLFF

abundance: few
v_gene: TRBV29-1
j_gene: TRBJ2-1
d_gene: TRBD2
CDR3nt: TGCAGCGTTAGAAACGGACTAGATGAGCAGTTCTTC
CDR3aa: CSVRNGLDEQFF

abundance: few
v_gene: TRBV4-1
j_gene: TRBJ1-1
d_gene: TRBD1
CDR3nt: TGCGCCAGCAGCCGATCACAGGGGGCCTTCACTGAAGCTTTCTTT
CDR3aa: CASSRSQGAFTEAFF

abundance: .
v_gene: TRBV20-1
j_gene: TRBJ1-5
d_gene: .
CDR3nt: TGCAGTGCGTACAGGGCTGACAATCAGCCCCAGCATTTT
CDR3aa: CSAYRADNQPQHF

abundance: .
v_gene: TRBV29-1
j_gene: TRBJ1-4
d_gene: .
CDR3nt: TGCAGCTTCAGGCGGGTGGCTGGTGAAAAACTGTTTTTT
CDR3aa: CSFRRVAGEKLFF

abundance: few
v_gene: TRBV28
j_gene: TRBJ2-3
d_gene: TRBD1
CDR3nt: TGTGCCAGCAATATTCACCGGGACAGACGATCTAGCACAGATACGCAGTATTTT
CDR3aa: CASNIHRDRRSSTDTQYF

abundance: few
v_gene: TRBV7-2
j_gene: TRBJ2-1
d_gene: TRBD2
CDR3nt: TGTGCCAGCAGCCAGGGCGGAGGCGGCGGGAGGGTGTTCTTC
CDR3aa: CASSQGGGGGRVFF

abundance: few
v_gene: TRBV30
j_gene: TRBJ1-4
d_gene: .
CDR3nt: TGTGCCTGGAGGGCCCCGGGACCGTGGAATGAAAAACTGTTTTTT
CDR3aa: CAWRAPGPWNEKLFF

abundance: .
v_gene: TRBV6-5
j_gene: TRBJ2-7
d_gene: .
CDR3nt: TGTGCCAGCAGCCAACCGACACGCTCCTACGAGCAGTACTTC
CDR3aa: CASSQPTRSYEQYF

abundance: .
v_gene: TRBV6-5
j_gene: TRBJ2-3
d_gene: .
CDR3nt: TGTGCCAGCCGAGTGAAGACAGGTCTACCCACAGATACGCAGTATTTT
CDR3aa: CASRVKTGLPTDTQYF